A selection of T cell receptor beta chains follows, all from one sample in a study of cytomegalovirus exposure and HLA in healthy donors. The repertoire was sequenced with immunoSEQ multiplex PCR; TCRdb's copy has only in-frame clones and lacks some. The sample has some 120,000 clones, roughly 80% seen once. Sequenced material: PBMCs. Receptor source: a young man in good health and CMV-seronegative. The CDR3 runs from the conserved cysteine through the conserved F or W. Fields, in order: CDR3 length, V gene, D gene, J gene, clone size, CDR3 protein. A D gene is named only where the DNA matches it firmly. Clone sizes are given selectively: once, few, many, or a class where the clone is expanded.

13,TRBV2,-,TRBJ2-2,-,CASSLQGTGELFF
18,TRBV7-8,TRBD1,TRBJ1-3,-,CASSPSRQGDYSGNTIYF
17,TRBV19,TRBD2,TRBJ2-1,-,CASSTPLTSGPYNEQFF
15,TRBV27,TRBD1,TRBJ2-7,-,CASSFDPTGGDEQYF
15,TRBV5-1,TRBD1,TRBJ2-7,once,CASSPLTGGKDEQYF
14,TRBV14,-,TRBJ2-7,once,CASSPKLRWDEQYF
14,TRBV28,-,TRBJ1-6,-,CASTLGGYVSPLHF
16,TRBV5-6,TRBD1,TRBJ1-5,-,CASSLDGSGGSQPQHF
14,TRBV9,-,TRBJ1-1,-,CASSSYGGSTEAFF
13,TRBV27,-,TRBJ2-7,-,CASSPGVSYEQYF
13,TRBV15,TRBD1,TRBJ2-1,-,CATSSGTANEQFF
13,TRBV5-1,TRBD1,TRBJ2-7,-,CASSWTGFDEQYF
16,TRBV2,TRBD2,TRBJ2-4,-,CASNLAGGLAKNIQYF
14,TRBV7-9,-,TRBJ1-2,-,CASSPQTGTYGYTF
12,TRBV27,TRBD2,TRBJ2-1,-,CASSIASGQQFF
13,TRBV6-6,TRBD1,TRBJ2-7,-,CASRVDRTYEQYF
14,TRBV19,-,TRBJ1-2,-,CASSQGQIVSGYTF
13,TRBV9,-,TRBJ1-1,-,CASRGGLDTEAFF
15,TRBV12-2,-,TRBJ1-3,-,CASRGRTLSGNTIYF
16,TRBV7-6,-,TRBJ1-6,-,CASSLDSSSYNSPLHF
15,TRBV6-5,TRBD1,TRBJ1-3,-,CASKSSGGTGNTIYF
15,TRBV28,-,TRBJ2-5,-,CASSSYAYPRETQYF
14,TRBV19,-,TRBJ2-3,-,CASSIPGSTDTQYF
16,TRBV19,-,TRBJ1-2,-,CASSNPGLRANYGYTF
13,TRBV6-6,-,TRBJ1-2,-,CASSYVGGYGYTF
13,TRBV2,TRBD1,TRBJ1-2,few,CASSERGPGGYTF
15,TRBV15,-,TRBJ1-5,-,CATSWKGGGDQPQHF
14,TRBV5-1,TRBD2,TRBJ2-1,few,CASSGLGRDNEQFF
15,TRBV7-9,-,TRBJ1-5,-,CASSLAGLSNQPQHF
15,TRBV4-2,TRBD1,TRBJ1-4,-,CASSRQGATNEKLFF
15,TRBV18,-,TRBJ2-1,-,CASSPPDNLYGEQFF
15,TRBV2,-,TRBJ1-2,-,CASSGKETANYGYTF
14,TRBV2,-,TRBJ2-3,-,CASSEWRGGDTQYF
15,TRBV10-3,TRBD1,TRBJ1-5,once,CATNRGDGSNQPQHF
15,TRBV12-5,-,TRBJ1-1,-,CASGAPDSLDPEAFF
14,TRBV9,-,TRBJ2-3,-,CASSVALTEDTQYF
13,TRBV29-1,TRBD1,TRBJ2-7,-,CSVTGTGGYEQYF
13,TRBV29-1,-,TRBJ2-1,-,CSVGGRMNNEQFF
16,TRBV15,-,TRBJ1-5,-,CATSRGKGGSNQPQHF
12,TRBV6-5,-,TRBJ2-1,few,CASRRLGGEQFF
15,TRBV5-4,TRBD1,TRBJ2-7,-,CASSPGDRPIYEQYF
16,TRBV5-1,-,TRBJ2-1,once,CASSFGGEYFSNEQFF
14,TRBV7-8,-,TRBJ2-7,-,CASSHQGLGYEQYF
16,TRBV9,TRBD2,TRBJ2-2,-,CASSARTSGATGELFF
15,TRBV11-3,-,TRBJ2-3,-,CASSLNLGAADTQYF
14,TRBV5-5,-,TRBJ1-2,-,CASSFQGHSYGYTF
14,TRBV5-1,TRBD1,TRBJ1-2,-,CASSRGRGESGYTF
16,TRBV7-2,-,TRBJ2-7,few,CASSLPRGTYSYEQYF
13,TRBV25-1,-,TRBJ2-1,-,CATRSGSWNEQFF
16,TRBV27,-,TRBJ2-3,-,CASSLGRTGGTDTQYF
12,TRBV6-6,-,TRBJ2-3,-,CASGGGPDTQYF
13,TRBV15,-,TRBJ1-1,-,CATSKGANTEAFF
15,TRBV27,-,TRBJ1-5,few,CASSPTRPRNQPQHF
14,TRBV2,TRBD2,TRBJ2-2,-,CASRGLADTGELFF
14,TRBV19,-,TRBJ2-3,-,CASSMEGLGDTQYF
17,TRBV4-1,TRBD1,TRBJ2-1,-,CASSQDLGTGTYNEQFF
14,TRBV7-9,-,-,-,CASSLEGAGYEQYF
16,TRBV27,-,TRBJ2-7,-,CASSLRQARSFYEQYF
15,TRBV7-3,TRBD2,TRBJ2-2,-,CASSLAGGQVGELFF
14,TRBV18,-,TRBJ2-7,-,CASSLGSRKEEQYF